The present entry profiles one T cell receptor beta chain with its context. It has no known antigen specificity. Base qualities are missing; no much larger clone stands one base away. The same CDR3 arises from other DNA sequences in this sample as well. Participants in the prospective study were aged roughly 18 to 89 years, lived in more than 20 United States geographic areas, and enrolled through a virtual design. In the prospective study, participants were assigned to cohorts based on the clinical history participants reported in a screening survey and a study questionnaire. For ImmuneRACE Cohort 3, a participant was defined as recovered based on two consecutive negative NP/OP PCR tests, clearance by a healthcare professional, or resolution of symptoms. Each participant in the prospective study had whole blood, serum and a nasopharyngeal or oropharyngeal swab collected by mobile phlebotomists. Over a 2-month period, participants in the prospective study had the option of providing additional blood draws and questionnaires. Before DNA extraction, blood samples from the prospective study were shipped at room temperature or frozen.

TCRbeta CDR3 regions were amplified from genomic DNA using the immunoSEQ Assay, a bias-controlled multiplex PCR. In the authors' own workflow: Nucleated cell counts per sample were estimated from amplification of reference gene primers within the assay. To quantify the absolute abundance of each unique TCRbeta CDR3 rearrangement, sequence reads were collapsed and filtered. Productive Simpson clonality was computed per sample as the square root of Simpson's diversity index over productive rearrangements. As stored in TCRdb, this immuneACCESS dataset retains in-frame rearrangements with V and J assigned. A fraction of the clones does not appear; measured against another copy, unresolved V genes explain less than half of the discrepancy, and the remainder lacks a known reason. That table gives V, J and clone size, and the DNA gave D and trimming. The table for this sample lists a few hundred thousand clones; 70% to 90% of them were counted only once. The biggest ten clones account for more than 1% of the sample.

This entry belongs to a study of blood T cell repertoires in COVID-19 (dated by TCRdb to the early 2020s). About the full investigation: Collaborator samples came from the United States, Italy and Spain and covered acute and convalescent phases of COVID-19. The material from the prospective study consisted of cDNA or gDNA derived from T cells, B-cell-depleted T cells, or PBMCs. Deeply sampled blood TCRbeta repertoires from subjects exposed to, actively infected with, or recovered from COVID-19 were included in the dataset. A freely available public database, intended as a resource for researchers studying the immune response to SARS-CoV-2, is where the repertoires were released. The samples were drawn from two sources: the first 160 participants of the ongoing ImmuneRACE study, and fewer than 1,500 subjects contributed by 6 global collaborators. The sample metadata nearly always contained a de-identified subject ID, COVID-19 status, age in years and sex. Where available, HLA class I and class II types were obtained from metadata supplied by the sample provider rather than from assay-based typing.

Trimming at the junction amounts to 11 bases on V and 2 bases on J, and the germline ends lie 13 bases apart. Via the germline V gene (reference sequence), CDR1 is SEHNR and CDR2 FQNEAQ. The CDR3 contains 12 residues, cysteine and phenylalanine counted. Left in the record is the CDR3 DNA by itself, 36 bases read in frame from the first base. What the authors observed across the whole study: Clinical and demographic metadata were provided uncurated, with the amount varying by source and participant.

Sequences were obtained from PBMCs or T cells enriched from blood (not recorded which). The rearranged segments are TRBV7-9 and TRBJ2-7; no D gene call is confident. This TCR came from a woman between 18 and 30 years old who had recovered from COVID-19. The CDR3 reads as follows: CASSVGTYEQYF. At the DNA level, the sequence is TGTGCCTCCTCGGTCGGTACCTACGAGCAGTACTTC.